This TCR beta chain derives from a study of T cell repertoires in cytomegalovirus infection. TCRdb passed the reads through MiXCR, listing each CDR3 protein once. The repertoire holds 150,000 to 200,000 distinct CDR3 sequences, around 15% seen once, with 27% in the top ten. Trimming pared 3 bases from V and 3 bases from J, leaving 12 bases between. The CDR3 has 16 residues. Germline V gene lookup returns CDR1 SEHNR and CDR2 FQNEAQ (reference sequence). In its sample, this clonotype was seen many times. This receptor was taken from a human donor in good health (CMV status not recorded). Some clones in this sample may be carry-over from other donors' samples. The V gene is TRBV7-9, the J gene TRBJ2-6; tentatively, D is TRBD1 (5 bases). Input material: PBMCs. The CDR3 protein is CASSLFMGLGANVLTF. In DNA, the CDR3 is TGTGCCAGCAGCTTGTTTATGGGGCTTGGGGCCAACGTCCTGACTTTC.